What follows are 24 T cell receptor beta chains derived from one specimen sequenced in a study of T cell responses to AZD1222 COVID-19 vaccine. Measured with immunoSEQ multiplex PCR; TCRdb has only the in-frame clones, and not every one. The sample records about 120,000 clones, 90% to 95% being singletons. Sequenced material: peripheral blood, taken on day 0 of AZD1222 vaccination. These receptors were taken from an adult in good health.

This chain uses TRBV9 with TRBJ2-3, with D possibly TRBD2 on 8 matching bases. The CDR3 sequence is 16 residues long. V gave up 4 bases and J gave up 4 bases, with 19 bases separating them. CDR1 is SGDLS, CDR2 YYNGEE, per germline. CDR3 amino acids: CASSSGGGLEADTQYF. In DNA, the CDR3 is TGTGCCAGCAGCTCAGGGGGGGGACTAGAGGCAGATACGCAGTATTTT.

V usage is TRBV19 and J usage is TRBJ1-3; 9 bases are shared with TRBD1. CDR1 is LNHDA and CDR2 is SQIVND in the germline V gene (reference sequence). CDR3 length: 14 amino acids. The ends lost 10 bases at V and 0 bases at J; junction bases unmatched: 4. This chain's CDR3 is CATTDRGSGNTIYF. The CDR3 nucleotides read TGTGCCACCACGGACAGGGGCTCTGGAAACACCATATATTTT. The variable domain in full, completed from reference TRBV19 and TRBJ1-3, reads DGGITQSPKYLFRKEGQNVTLSCEQNLNHDAMYWYRQDPGQGLRLIYYSQIVNDFQKGDIAEGYSVSREKKESFPLTVTSAQKNPTAFYLCATTDRGSGNTIYFGEGSWLTVV.

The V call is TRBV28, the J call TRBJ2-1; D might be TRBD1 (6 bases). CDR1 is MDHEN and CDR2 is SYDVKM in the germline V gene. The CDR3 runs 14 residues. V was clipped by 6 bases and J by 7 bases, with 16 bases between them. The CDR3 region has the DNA TGTGCCAGCAGCACATTAGGGGGTCTTAATGAGCAGTTCTTC. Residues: CASSTLGGLNEQFF.

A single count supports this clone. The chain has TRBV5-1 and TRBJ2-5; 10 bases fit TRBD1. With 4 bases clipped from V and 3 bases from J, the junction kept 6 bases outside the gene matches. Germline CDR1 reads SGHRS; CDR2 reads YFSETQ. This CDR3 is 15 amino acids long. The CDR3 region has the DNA TGCGCCAGCAGCGCCACCGGGACAGGGGAAGAGACCCAGTACTTC. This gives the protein CASSATGTGEETQYF.

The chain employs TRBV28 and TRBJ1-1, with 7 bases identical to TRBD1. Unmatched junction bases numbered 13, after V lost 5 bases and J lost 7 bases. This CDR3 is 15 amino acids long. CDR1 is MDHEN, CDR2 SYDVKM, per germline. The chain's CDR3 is CASSKTGVLILEAFF. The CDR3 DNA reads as TGTGCCAGCAGTAAAACAGGGGTTCTAATTCTTGAAGCTTTCTTT. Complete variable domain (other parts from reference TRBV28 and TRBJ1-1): DVKVTQSSRYLVKRTGEKVFLECVQDMDHENMFWYRQDPGLGLRLIYFSYDVKMKEKGDIPEGYSVSREKKERFSLILESASTNQTSMYLCASSKTGVLILEAFFGQGTRLTVV.

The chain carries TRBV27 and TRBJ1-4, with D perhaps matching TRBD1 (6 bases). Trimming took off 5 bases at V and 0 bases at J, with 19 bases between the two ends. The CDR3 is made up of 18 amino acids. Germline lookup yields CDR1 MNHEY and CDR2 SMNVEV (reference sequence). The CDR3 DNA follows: TGTGCCAGCAGTCCAACAGCCGGGACATATGCAACTAATGAAAAACTGTTTTTT. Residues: CASSPTAGTYATNEKLFF.

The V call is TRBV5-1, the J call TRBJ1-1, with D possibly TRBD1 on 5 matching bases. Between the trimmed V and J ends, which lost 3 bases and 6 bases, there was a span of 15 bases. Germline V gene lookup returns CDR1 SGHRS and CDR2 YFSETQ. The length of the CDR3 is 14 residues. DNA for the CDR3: TGCGCCAGCAGCTCCTCGGGACGAGGCGCTGAAGCTTTCTTT. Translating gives CASSSSGRGAEAFF.

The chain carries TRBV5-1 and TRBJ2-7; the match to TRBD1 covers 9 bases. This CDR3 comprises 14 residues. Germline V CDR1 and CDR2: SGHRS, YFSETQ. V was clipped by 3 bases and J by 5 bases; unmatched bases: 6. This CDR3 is CASSWVDRGDEQYF. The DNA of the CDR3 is TGCGCCAGCAGCTGGGTGGACAGGGGAGACGAGCAGTACTTC.

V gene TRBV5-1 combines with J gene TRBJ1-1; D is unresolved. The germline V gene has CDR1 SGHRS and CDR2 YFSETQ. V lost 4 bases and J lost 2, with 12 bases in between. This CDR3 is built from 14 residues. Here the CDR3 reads CASSVAGSNTEAFF. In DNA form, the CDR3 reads TGCGCCAGCAGCGTTGCCGGCAGCAACACTGAAGCTTTCTTT.

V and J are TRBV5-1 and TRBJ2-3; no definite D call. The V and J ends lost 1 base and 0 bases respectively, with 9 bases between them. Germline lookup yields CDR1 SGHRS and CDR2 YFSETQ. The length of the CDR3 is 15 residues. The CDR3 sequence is CASSLTDPSTDTQYF. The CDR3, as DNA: TGCGCCAGCAGCTTGACAGACCCTAGCACAGATACGCAGTATTTT.

The CDR3 is CASVLYRNTEAFF. CDR3 bases: TGTGCCAGCGTCCTCTACAGGAACACTGAAGCTTTCTTT. The chain links TRBV2 to TRBJ1-1; D not resolved. Deletions cut 8 bases from V and 1 base from J, with 11 bases between. Germline lookup yields CDR1 SNHLY and CDR2 FYNNEI. The CDR3 loop spans 13 amino acids.

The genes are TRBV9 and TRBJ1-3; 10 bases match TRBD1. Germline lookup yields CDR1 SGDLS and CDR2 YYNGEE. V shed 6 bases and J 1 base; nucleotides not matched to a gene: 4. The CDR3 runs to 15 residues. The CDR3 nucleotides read TGTGCCAGCACGAGACAGGGGGCTTCTGGAAACACCATATATTTT. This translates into CASTRQGASGNTIYF. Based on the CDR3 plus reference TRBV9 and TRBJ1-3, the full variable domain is DSGVTQTPKHLITATGQRVTLRCSPRSGDLSVYWYQQSLDQGLQFLIQYYNGEERAKGNILERFSAQQFPDLHSELNLSSLELGDSALYFCASTRQGASGNTIYFGEGSWLTVV.

This chain's CDR3 is CASSNIVWGAYNEQFF. The DNA of the CDR3 is TGTGCCAGCAGCAATATTGTGTGGGGGGCTTACAATGAGCAGTTCTTC. V usage is TRBV7-9 and J usage is TRBJ2-1, with D possibly being TRBD1 or TRBD2 (6 bases each). The CDR3 has 16 residues. The germline CDR1 and CDR2 sequences are SEHNR and FQNEAQ (reference sequence). V lost 5 bases and J 4 bases, leaving 18 bases between the germline ends.

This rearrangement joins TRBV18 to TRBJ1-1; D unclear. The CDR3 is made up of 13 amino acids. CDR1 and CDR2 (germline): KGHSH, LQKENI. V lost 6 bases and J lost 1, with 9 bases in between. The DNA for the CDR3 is TGTGCCAGCTCCCGGGATAGGAACACTGAAGCTTTCTTT. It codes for CASSRDRNTEAFF.

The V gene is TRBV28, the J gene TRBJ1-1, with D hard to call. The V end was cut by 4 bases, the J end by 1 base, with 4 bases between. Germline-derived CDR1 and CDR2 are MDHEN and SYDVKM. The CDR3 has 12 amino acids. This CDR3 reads CASSSPNTEAFF. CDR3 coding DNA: TGTGCCAGCAGTTCGCCGAACACTGAAGCTTTCTTT.

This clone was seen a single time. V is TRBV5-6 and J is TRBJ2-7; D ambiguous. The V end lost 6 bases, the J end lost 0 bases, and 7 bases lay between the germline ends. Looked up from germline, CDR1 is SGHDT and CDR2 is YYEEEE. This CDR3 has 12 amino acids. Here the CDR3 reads CASTSASYEQYF. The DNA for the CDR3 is TGTGCCAGCACCTCGGCCTCCTACGAGCAGTACTTC. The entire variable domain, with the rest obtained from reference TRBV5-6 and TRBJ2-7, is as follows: DAGVTQSPTHLIKTRGQQVTLRCSPKSGHDTVSWYQQALGQGPQFIFQYYEEEERQRGNFPDRFSGHQFPNYSSELNVNALLLGDSALYLCASTSASYEQYFGPGTRLTVT.

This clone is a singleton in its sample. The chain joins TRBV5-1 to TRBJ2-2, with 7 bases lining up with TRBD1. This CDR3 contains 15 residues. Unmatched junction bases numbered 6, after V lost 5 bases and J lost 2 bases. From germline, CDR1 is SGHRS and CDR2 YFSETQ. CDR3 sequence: CASRPGTDNTGELFF. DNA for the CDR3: TGCGCCAGCAGACCCGGGACAGATAACACCGGGGAGCTGTTTTTT.

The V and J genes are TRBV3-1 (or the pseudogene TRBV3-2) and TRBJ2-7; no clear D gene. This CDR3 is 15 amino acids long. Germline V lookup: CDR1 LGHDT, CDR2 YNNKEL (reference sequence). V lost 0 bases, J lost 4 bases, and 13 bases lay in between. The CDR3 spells CASSQDFTPLYEQYF. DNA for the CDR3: TGTGCCAGCAGCCAAGACTTCACACCGTTGTACGAGCAGTACTTC.

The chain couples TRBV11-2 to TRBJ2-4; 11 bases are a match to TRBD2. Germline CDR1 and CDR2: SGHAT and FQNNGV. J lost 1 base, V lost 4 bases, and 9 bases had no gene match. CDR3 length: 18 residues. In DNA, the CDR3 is TGTGCCAGCAGCTGGGGACTAGCGGAAGCGGAGGCCAAAAACATTCAGTACTTC. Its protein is CASSWGLAEAEAKNIQYF.

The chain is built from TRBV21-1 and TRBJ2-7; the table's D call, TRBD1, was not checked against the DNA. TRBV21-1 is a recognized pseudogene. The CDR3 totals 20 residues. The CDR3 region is CASPGTGGLVLADSSYEQYF. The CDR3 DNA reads TGTGCCAGTCCGGGGACAGGGGGCCTGGTACTAGCCGACAGCTCCTACGAGCAGTACTTC.

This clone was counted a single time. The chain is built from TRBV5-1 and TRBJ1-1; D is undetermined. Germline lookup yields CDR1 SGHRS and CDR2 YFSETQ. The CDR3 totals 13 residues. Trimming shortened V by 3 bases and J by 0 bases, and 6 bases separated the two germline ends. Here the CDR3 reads CASSWDMNTEAFF. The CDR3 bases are TGCGCCAGCAGCTGGGATATGAACACTGAAGCTTTCTTT. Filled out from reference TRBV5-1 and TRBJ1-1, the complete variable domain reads KAGVTQTPRYLIKTRGQQVTLSCSPISGHRSVSWYQQTPGQGLQFLFEYFSETQRNKGNFPGRFSGRQFSNSRSEMNVSTLELGDSALYLCASSWDMNTEAFFGQGTRLTVV.

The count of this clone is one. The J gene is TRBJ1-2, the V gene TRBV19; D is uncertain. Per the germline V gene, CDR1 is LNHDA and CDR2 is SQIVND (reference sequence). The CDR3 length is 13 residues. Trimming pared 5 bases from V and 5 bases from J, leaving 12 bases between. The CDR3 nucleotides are TGTGCCAGTAGTTTGGGAGGCTGGTATGGCTACACCTTC. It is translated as CASSLGGWYGYTF.

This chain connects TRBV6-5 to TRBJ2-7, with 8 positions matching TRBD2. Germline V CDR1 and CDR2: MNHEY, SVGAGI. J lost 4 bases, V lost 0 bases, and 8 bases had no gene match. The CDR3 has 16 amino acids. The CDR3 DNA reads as TGTGCCAGCAGTTACTCCCCAAGACTAGCGTTTTACGAGCAGTACTTC. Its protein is CASSYSPRLAFYEQYF.

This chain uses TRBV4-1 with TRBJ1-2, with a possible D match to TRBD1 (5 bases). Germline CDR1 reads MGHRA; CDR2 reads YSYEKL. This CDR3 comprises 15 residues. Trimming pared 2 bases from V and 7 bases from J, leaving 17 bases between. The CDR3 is CASSQLAAPGRGYTF. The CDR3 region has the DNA TGCGCCAGCAGCCAACTAGCCGCACCAGGGCGTGGCTACACCTTC.